A single TCR beta chain is shown here with its context. Its antigen is unidentified. This record comes from a study of lymphopenia after photon versus proton radiotherapy. Trimming stripped 6 bases from V and 0 bases from J, with 6 bases between. This CDR3 spans 13 amino acids. Germline V CDR1 and CDR2: MNHEY, SVGAGI. Overall study findings and caveats: Relative stability marked proton patients; photon patients lost diversity and naive cells.

Libraries were prepared by immunoSEQ multiplex PCR; TCRdb keeps only in-frame clonotypes and omits some of them. This table holds 25,000 to 30,000 clones, over 75% found once. This TCR was recovered from a man aged 45-65 years with gastric cancer. Sequencing used peripheral blood, obtained from a patient treated with photon-based radiotherapy. V gene TRBV6-5 combines with J gene TRBJ1-5; D remains unclear. CDR3 nucleotides: TGTGCCAGCAGGCTGAATAGCAATCAGCCCCAGCATTTT. Protein product: CASRLNSNQPQHF.